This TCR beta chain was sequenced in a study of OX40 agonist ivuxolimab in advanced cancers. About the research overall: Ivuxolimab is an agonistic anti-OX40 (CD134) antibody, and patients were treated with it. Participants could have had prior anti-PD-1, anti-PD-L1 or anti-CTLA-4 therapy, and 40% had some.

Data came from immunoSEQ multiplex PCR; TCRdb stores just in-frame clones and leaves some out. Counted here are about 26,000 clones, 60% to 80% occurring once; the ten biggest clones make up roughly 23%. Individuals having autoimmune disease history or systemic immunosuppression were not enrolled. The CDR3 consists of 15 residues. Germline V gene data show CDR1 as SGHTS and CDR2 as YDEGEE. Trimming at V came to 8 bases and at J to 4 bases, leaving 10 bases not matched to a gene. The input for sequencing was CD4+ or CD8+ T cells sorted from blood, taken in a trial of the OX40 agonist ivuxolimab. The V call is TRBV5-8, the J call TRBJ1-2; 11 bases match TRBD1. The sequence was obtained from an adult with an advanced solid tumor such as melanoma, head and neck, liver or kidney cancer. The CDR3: CARPTGTGGVYGYTF. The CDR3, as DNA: TGTGCCAGACCAACCGGGACAGGGGGGGTCTATGGCTACACCTTC.